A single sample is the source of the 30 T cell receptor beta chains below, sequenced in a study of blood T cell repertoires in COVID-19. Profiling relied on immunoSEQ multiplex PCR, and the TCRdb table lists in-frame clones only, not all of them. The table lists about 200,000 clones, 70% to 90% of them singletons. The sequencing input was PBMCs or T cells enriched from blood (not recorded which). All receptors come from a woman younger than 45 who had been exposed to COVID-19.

CDR3 sequence: CASSPFYEQYF. In nucleotides, the CDR3 is TGTGCCAGCAGTCCCTTCTACGAGCAGTACTTC. The genes are TRBV27 and TRBJ2-7, with D uncertain. Germline V gene data show CDR1 as MNHEY and CDR2 as SMNVEV (reference sequence). There are 11 residues in the CDR3. Trimming pared 5 bases from V and 3 bases from J, leaving 5 bases between.

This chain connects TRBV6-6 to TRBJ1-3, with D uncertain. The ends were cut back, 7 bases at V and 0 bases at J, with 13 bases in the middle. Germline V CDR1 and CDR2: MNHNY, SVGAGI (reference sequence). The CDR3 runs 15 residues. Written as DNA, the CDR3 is TGTGCCAGCACCCGCTCGGGGAGCTCTGGAAACACCATATATTTT. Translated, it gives CASTRSGSSGNTIYF.

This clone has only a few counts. The DNA of the CDR3 is TGTGCCAGTAGCATTGGACAGACCGGGGTTCAGCCCCAGCATTTT. Its protein product is CASSIGQTGVQPQHF. The V gene is TRBV19, the J gene TRBJ1-5; perhaps TRBD1 as D (6 bases). The CDR3 is 15 amino acids. Trimming left V 6 bases short and J 6 bases short, with 18 bases between. Germline V gene data show CDR1 as LNHDA and CDR2 as SQIVND (reference sequence).

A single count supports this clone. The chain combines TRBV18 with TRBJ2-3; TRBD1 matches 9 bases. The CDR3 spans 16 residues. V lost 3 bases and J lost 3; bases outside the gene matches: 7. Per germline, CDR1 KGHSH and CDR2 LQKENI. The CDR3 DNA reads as TGTGCCAGCTCACCCCAGACAGGGGGTCGGACAGATACGCAGTATTTT. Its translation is CASSPQTGGRTDTQYF. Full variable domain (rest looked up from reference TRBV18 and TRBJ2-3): NAGVMQNPRHLVRRRGQEARLRCSPMKGHSHVYWYRQLPEEGLKFMVYLQKENIIDESGMPKERFSAEFPKEGPSILRIQQVVRGDSAAYFCASSPQTGGRTDTQYFGPGTRLTVL.

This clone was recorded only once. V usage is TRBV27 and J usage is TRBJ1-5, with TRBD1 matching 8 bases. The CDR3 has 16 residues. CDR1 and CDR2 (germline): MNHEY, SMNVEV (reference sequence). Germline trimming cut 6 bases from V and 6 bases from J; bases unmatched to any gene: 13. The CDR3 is CASRPTATGVIQPQHF. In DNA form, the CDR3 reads TGTGCCAGCAGGCCGACAGCGACAGGGGTTATTCAGCCCCAGCATTTT.

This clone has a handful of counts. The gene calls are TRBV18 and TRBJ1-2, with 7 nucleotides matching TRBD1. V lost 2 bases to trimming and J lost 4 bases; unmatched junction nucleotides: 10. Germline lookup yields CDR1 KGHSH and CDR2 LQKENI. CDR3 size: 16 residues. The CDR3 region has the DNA TGTGCCAGCTCACCAGGCCCCCAGACAGGGACCTATGGCTACACCTTC. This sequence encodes CASSPGPQTGTYGYTF.

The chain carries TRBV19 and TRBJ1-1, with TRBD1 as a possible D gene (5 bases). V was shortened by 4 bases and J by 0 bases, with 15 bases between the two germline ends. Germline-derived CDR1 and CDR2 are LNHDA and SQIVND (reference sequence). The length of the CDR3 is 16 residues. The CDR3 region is CASSTFRQKMNTEAFF. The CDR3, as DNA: TGTGCCAGTAGTACTTTCCGACAGAAGATGAACACTGAAGCTTTCTTT.

The CDR3: CASFSGRNTEAFF. The CDR3 nucleotides read TGTGCCAGCTTCTCAGGCAGAAACACTGAAGCTTTCTTT. J is TRBJ1-1 and V is TRBV2; D remains ambiguous. The germline V gene has CDR1 SNHLY and CDR2 FYNNEI. The ends were cut back, 8 bases at V and 2 bases at J, with 12 bases in the middle. The CDR3 is 13 residues long.

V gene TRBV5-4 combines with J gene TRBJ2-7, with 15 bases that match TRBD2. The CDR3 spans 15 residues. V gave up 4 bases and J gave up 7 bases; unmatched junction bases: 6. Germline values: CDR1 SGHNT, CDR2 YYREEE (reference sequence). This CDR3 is CASSGLAGGFREQYF. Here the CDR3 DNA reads TGTGCCAGCAGCGGACTAGCGGGGGGGTTCAGGGAGCAGTACTTC.

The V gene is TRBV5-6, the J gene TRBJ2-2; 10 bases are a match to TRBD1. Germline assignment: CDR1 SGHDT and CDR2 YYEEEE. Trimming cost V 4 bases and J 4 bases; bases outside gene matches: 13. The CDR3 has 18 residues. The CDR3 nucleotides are TGTGCCAGCAGCCCTTTGATATTGGGGACAGGGGCCACCGGGGAGCTGTTTTTT. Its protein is CASSPLILGTGATGELFF. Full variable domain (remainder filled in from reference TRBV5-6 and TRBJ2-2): DAGVTQSPTHLIKTRGQQVTLRCSPKSGHDTVSWYQQALGQGPQFIFQYYEEEERQRGNFPDRFSGHQFPNYSSELNVNALLLGDSALYLCASSPLILGTGATGELFFGEGSRLTVL.

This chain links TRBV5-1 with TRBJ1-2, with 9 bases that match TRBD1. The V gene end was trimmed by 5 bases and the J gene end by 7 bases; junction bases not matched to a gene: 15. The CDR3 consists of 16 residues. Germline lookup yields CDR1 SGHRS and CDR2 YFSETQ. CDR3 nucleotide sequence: TGCGCCAGCAGTGGGGTTATAGGGGACAGGGAAGCTGGCTACACCTTC. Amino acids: CASSGVIGDREAGYTF.

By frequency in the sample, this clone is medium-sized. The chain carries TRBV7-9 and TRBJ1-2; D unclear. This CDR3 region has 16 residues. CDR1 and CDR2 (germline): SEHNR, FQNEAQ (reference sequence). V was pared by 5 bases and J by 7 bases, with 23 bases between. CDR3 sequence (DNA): TGTGCCAGCAGCCGCATGGGAGGGCAAGGATCAGGTGGCTACACCTTC. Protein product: CASSRMGGQGSGGYTF.

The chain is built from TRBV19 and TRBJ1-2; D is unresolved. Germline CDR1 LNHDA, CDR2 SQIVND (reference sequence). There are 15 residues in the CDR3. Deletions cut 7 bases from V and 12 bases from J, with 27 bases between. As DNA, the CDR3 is TGTGCCAGTAACACCCACGCGGAAGCTTCCGTCCGGGACACCTTC. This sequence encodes CASNTHAEASVRDTF.

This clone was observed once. The CDR3 sequence is CASSQDRAYEQYF. For the CDR3, the DNA is TGCGCCAGCAGCCAAGACCGCGCCTACGAGCAGTACTTC. This rearrangement joins TRBV4-1 to TRBJ2-7; D ambiguous. In germline, CDR1 is MGHRA, CDR2 YSYEKL. Trimming took off 0 bases at V and 2 bases at J, with 5 bases between the two ends. The CDR3 consists of 13 residues.

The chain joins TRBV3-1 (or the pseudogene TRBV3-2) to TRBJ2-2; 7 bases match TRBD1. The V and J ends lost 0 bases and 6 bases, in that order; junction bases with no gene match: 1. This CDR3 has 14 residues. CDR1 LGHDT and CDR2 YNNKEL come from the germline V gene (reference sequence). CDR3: CASSQEGTAGELFF. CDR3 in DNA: TGTGCCAGCAGCCAAGAGGGGACAGCCGGGGAGCTGTTTTTT.

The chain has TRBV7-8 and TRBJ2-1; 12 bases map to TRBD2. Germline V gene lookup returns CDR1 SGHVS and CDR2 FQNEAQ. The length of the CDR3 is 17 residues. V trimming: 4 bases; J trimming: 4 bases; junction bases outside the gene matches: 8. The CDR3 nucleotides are TGTGCCAGCAGCTCCGGACTAGCGGGGATAGGTTACAATGAGCAGTTCTTC. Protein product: CASSSGLAGIGYNEQFF.

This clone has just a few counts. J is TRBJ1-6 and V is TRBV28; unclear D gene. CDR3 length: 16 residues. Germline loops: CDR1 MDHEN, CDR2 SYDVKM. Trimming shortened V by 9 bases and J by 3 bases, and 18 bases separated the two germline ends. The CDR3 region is CASHLSGLFYNSPLHF. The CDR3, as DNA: TGTGCCAGTCACTTGAGCGGCCTCTTCTATAATTCACCCCTCCACTTT.

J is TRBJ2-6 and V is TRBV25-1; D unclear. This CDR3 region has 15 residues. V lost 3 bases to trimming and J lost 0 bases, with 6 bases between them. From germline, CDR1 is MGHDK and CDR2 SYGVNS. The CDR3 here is CASSDFNSGANVLTF. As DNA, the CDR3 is TGTGCCAGCAGTGATTTTAACTCTGGGGCCAACGTCCTGACTTTC.

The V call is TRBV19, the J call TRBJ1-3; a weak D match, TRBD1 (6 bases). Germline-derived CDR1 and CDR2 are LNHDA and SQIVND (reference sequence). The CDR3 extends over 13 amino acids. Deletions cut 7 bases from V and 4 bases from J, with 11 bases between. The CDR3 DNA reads TGTGCCAGTAATTCTGACAGGGGAAACACCATATATTTT. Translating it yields CASNSDRGNTIYF. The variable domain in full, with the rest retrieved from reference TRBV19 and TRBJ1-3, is DGGITQSPKYLFRKEGQNVTLSCEQNLNHDAMYWYRQDPGQGLRLIYYSQIVNDFQKGDIAEGYSVSREKKESFPLTVTSAQKNPTAFYLCASNSDRGNTIYFGEGSWLTVV.

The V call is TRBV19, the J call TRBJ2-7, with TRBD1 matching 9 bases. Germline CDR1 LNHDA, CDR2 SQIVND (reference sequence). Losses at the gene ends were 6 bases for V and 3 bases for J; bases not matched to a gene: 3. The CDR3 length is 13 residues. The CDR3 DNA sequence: TGTGCCAGTAGCCGGGACAGGGACTACGAGCAGTACTTC. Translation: CASSRDRDYEQYF.

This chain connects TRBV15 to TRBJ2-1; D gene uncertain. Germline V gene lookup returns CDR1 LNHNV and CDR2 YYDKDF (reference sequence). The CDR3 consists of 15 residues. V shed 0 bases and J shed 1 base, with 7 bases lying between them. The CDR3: CATSRDPASYNEQFF. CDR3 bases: TGTGCCACCAGCAGAGATCCAGCGTCCTACAATGAGCAGTTCTTC.

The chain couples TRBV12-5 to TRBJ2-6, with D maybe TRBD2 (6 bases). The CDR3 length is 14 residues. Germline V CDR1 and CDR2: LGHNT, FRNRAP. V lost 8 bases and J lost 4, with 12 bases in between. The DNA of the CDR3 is TGTGCTAGTCGCGGGGTGTCGGGGGCCAACGTCCTGACTTTC. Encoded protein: CASRGVSGANVLTF.

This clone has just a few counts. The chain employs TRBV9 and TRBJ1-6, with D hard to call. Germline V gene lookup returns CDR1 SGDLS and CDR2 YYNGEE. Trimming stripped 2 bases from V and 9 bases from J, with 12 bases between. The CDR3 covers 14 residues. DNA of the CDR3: TGTGCCAGCAGCGTCGACATTGTTGGTTCACCCCTCCACTTT. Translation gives CASSVDIVGSPLHF.

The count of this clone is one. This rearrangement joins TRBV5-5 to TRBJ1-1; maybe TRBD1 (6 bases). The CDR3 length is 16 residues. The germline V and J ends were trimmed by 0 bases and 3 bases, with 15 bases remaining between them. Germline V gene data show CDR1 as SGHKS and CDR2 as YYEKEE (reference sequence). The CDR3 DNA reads TGTGCCAGCAGCTTGGGGGCGGACAGTAGATACACTGAAGCTTTCTTT. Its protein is CASSLGADSRYTEAFF.

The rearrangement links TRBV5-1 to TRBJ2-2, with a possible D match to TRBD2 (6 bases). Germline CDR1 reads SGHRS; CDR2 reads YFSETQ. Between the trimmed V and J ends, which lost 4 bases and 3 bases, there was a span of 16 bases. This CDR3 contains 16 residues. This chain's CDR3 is CASSNRRGPDTGELFF. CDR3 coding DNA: TGCGCCAGCAGCAACCGGAGGGGACCAGACACCGGGGAGCTGTTTTTT.

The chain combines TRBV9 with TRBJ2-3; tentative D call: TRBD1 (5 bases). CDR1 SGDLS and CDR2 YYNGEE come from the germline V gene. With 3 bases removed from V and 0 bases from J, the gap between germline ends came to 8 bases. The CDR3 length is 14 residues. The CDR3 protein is CASSEGRSTDTQYF. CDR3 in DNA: TGTGCCAGCAGCGAGGGGCGCAGCACAGATACGCAGTATTTT.

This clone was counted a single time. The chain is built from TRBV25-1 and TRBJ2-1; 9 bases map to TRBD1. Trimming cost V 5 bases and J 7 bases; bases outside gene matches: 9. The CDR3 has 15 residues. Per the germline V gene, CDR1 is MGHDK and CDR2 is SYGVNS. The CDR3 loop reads CASSSGTGFKNEQFF. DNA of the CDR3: TGTGCCAGCAGTTCCGGGACAGGGTTTAAGAATGAGCAGTTCTTC.

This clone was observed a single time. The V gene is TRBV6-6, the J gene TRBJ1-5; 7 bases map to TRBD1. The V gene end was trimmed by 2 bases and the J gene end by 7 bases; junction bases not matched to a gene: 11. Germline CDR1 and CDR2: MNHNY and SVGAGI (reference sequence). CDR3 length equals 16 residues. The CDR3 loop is CASSYGGQKRGQPQHF. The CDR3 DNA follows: TGTGCCAGCAGTTACGGGGGACAGAAAAGAGGCCAGCCCCAGCATTTT.

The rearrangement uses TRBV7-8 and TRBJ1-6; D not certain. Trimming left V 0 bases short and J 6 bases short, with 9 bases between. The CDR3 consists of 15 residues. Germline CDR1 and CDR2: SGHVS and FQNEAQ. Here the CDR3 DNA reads TGTGCCAGCAGCTTAGCGGTTCAGGTTAATTCACCCCTCCACTTT. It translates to CASSLAVQVNSPLHF.

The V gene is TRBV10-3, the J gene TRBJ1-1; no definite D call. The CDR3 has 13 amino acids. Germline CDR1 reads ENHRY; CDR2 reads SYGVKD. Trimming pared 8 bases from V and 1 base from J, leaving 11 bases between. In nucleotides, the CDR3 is TGTGCCATCTCGTACTCGGGGAACACTGAAGCTTTCTTT. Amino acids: CAISYSGNTEAFF.